Shown below are 4 T cell receptor beta chains from a single sample sequenced in a study of blood T cell repertoires in COVID-19. Sequenced by immunoSEQ multiplex PCR; TCRdb stores in-frame clones only, minus some. The sample consists of more than 250,000 clones, approximately 89% of them appearing once. What was sequenced was peripheral blood. Source of these receptors: a woman younger than 45 with COVID-19, enrolled during active disease.

The chain is built from TRBV7-7 and TRBJ2-1, with D uncertain. Germline CDR1 and CDR2: SSHAT and FNYEAQ (reference sequence). Trimming shortened V by 4 bases and J by 10 bases, and 14 bases separated the two germline ends. The CDR3 covers 13 residues. Written as DNA, the CDR3 is TGTGCCAGCAGCTCTAGGATCGACGGGGAGCAGTTCTTC. Translation: CASSSRIDGEQFF.

This chain connects TRBV23-1 to TRBJ2-7; a weak D match, TRBD2 (5 bases). TRBV23-1 is annotated as an ORF whose role is uncertain. Trimming pared 5 bases from V and 0 bases from J, leaving 11 bases between. The CDR3 is 14 amino acids. The CDR3 sequence is CASSKPRVSYEQYF. Here the CDR3 DNA reads TGCGCCAGCAGTAAACCGAGGGTCTCCTACGAGCAGTACTTC.

This chain joins TRBV4-1 and TRBJ2-2; D gene ambiguous. The V end lost 1 base, the J end lost 8 bases, and 5 bases lay between the germline ends. The germline V gene encodes CDR1 MGHRA and CDR2 YSYEKL. The CDR3 is 12 residues long. CDR3 in DNA: TGCGCCAGCAGCCAAGTCTTAGGGGAGCTGTTTTTT. Its protein is CASSQVLGELFF.

The V call is TRBV28, the J call TRBJ2-2; TRBD2 aligns across 12 bases. The V segment lost 2 bases and the J segment 5 bases; nucleotides outside the gene matches: 0. The CDR3 sequence is 15 residues long. The germline V gene has CDR1 MDHEN and CDR2 SYDVKM. The CDR3 bases are TGTGCCAGCAGTTTAACTAGCGGGGGGACCGGGGAGCTGTTTTTT. This encodes CASSLTSGGTGELFF.